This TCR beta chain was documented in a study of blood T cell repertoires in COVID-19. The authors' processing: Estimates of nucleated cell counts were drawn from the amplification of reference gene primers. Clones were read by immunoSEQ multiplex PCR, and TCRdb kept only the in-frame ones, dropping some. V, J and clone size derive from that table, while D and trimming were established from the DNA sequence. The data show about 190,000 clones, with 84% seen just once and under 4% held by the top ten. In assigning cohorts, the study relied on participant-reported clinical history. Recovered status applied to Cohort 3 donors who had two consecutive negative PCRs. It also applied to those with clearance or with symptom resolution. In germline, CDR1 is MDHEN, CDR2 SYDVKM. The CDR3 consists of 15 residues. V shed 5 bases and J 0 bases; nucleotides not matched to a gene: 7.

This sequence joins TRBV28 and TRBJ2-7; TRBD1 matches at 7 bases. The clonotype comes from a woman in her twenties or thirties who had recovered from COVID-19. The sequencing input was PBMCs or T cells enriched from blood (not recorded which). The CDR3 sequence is CASSGTRDSSYEQYF. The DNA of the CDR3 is TGTGCCAGCAGTGGGACCCGGGACAGCTCCTACGAGCAGTACTTC.